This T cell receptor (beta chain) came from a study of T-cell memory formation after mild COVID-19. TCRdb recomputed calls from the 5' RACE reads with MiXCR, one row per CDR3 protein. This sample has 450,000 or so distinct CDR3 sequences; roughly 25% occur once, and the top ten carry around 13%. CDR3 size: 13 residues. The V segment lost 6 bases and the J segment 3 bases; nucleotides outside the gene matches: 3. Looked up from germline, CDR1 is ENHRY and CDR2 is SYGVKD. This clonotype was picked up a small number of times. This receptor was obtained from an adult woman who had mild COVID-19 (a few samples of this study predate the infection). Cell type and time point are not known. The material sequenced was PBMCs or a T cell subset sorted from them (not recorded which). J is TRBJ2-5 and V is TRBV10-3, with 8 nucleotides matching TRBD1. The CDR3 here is CAIRGQDEETQYF. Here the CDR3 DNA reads TGTGCCATCAGGGGACAGGACGAAGAGACCCAGTACTTC.